This TCR beta chain derives from a study of technical replicates of blood from four donors. TCRdb keeps only in-frame clones here, not all; method: immunoSEQ multiplex PCR. This table holds approximately 87,000 clones, under 95% found once. Germline-derived CDR1 and CDR2 are MDHEN and SYDVKM. Trimming left V 3 bases short and J 3 bases short, with 14 bases between. The CDR3 covers 16 residues. Sequences were obtained from T cells isolated from PBMCs. V usage is TRBV28 and J usage is TRBJ2-2; D perhaps matches TRBD1 (5 bases). The origin of this receptor is a human donor in good health. DNA of the CDR3: TGTGCCAGCAGTTTTTTGCAGGACACTTACACCGGGGAGCTGTTTTTT. Translation gives CASSFLQDTYTGELFF.